This entry lists 5 T cell receptor beta chains sequenced from one sample in a study of Graves' ophthalmopathy and Graves' hyperthyroidism. The authors amplified TCR beta CDR3 regions from RNA transcripts. The authors performed first-round RT-PCR with HTBI primers and then a second-round multiplex PCR. Each CDR3 protein gets one entry after TCRdb re-called the multiplex PCR reads with MiXCR. Of about 380,000 distinct CDR3 sequences in the sample, 15% were seen once. The sample taken for sequencing was peripheral blood. The origin of the receptors is a woman aged 18-35 years with stable Graves' hyperthyroidism.

At least ten counts were recorded for this clonotype. This sequence joins TRBV24-1 and TRBJ1-5, with D maybe TRBD1 (5 bases). The CDR3 length is 13 residues. V dropped 5 bases and J dropped 4 bases, with 8 bases sitting between them. CDR1 is KGHDR, CDR2 SFDVKD, per germline. CDR3 in DNA: TGTGCCACCAGTGGTTGGGGGAATCAGCCCCAGCATTTT. Its protein is CATSGWGNQPQHF.

This clonotype appeared many times. The V and J genes are TRBV12-3 or TRBV12-4 and TRBJ1-5, with 11 bases matching TRBD1. The CDR3 has 17 residues. The J segment lost 2 bases and the V segment lost 5 bases, leaving 8 bases of the junction unmatched. The CDR3 loop is CASSPGQGAVGNQPQHF. The CDR3 bases are TGTGCCAGCAGTCCAGGACAGGGGGCGGTGGGCAATCAGCCCCAGCATTTT.

This clonotype was detected many times. The rearrangement uses TRBV6-2 or TRBV6-3 and TRBJ1-1, with a possible D match to TRBD1 (5 bases). V was trimmed by 2 bases and J by 7 bases, leaving 11 bases between them. CDR1 and CDR2 (germline): MNHEY, SVGEGT. The CDR3 covers 13 residues. The CDR3 DNA follows: TGTGCCAGCAGTTACGGGCGGGGCCTTGAAGCTTTCTTT. Amino acid sequence: CASSYGRGLEAFF.

This clonotype was counted ten times or more. CDR3: CASSPPAGTHYGYTF. DNA of the CDR3: TGTGCCAGCAGCCCCCCGGCCGGCACCCACTATGGCTACACCTTC. V usage is TRBV9 and J usage is TRBJ1-2; no definite D call. This CDR3 region has 15 residues. Trimming left V 4 bases short and J 3 bases short, with 16 bases between. Germline CDR1 is SGDLS and CDR2 is YYNGEE.

This clonotype was counted ten times or more. The V gene is TRBV29-1, the J gene TRBJ1-1; TRBD1 matches 7 bases. The J segment lost 10 bases and the V segment lost 3 bases, leaving 8 bases of the junction unmatched. Per germline, CDR1 SQVTM and CDR2 ANQGSEA. This CDR3 has 12 residues. The CDR3 here is CSVDGGRTGAFF. CDR3 in DNA: TGCAGCGTTGACGGGGGTAGGACAGGAGCTTTCTTT.